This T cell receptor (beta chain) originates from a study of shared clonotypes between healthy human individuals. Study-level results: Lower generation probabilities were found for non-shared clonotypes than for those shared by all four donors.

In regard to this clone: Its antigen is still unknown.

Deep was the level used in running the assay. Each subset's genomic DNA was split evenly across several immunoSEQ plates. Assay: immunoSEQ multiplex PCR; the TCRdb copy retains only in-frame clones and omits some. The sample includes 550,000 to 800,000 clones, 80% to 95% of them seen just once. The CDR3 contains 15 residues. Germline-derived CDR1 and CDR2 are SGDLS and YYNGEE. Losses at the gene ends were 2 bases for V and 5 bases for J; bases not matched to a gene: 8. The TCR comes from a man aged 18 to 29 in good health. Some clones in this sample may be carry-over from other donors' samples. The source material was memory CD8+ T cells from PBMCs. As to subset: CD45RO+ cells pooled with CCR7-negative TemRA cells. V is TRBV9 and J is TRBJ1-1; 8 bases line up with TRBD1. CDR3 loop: CASSVDRGMRTEAFF. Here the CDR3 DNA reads TGTGCCAGCAGCGTCGACAGGGGCATGCGGACTGAAGCTTTCTTT.